What follows is one T cell receptor (beta chain) and its context. The data were obtained in a study of blood T cell repertoires in COVID-19. The repertoire was sequenced with immunoSEQ multiplex PCR; TCRdb's copy has only in-frame clones and lacks some. This table has about 410,000 clones, just under 90% appearing once. The CDR3 length is 13 residues. Trimming took 3 bases from V and 5 from J; bases not matched to a gene: 5. Germline V gene data show CDR1 as SQVTM and CDR2 as ANQGSEA. Input material: PBMCs or T cells enriched from blood (not recorded which). The J gene is TRBJ1-2, the V gene TRBV29-1, with TRBD1 identical over 8 bases. This sequence originates from a woman in her 30s who had recovered from COVID-19. CDR3 bases: TGCAGCGTTGACGGGACAGGCTGGTATGGCTACACCTTC. This codes for CSVDGTGWYGYTF. The full variable domain, in which reference TRBV29-1 and TRBJ1-2 provide the parts outside the CDR3, is SAVISQKPSRDICQRGTSLTIQCQVDSQVTMMFWYRQQPGQSLTLIATANQGSEATYESGFVIDKFPISRPNLTFSTLTVSNMSPEDSSIYLCSVDGTGWYGYTFGSGTRLTVV.